Below, 10 T cell receptor beta chains from the same sample are listed, as sequenced in a study of cytomegalovirus exposure and HLA in healthy donors. PCR involved 60 Vbeta and 13 Jbeta primers. The protocol was immunoSEQ multiplex PCR, while the TCRdb copy is restricted to in-frame clones and leaves out a portion. The sample data list approximately 110,000 clones. The specimen sequenced was PBMCs. Receptors were obtained from a man in his forties or fifties in good health and CMV-seropositive.

The rearrangement links TRBV6-1 to TRBJ2-1, with TRBD2 matching 13 bases. V shed 1 base, J shed 6 bases, and the junction held 12 bases outside the gene matches. CDR1 and CDR2 from the germline V gene are MNHNS and SASEGT. The CDR3 extends over 19 amino acids. The CDR3 is CASSEESTGTSGMGNEQFF. Here the CDR3 DNA reads TGTGCCAGCAGTGAAGAATCTACCGGGACTAGCGGGATGGGCAATGAGCAGTTCTTC.

V and J are TRBV25-1 and TRBJ2-2; 13 positions match TRBD2. V shed 6 bases, J shed 6 bases, and the junction held 10 bases outside the gene matches. CDR3 length: 17 amino acids. CDR1 and CDR2 (germline): MGHDK, SYGVNS. For the CDR3, the DNA is TGTGCCAGCAGCCCCGGGTGGACTAGCGGGAGACCCGGGGAGCTGTTTTTT. Its translation: CASSPGWTSGRPGELFF.

This rearrangement joins TRBV28 to TRBJ2-3; TRBD2 might be the D (6 bases). Trimming removed 2 bases at V and 10 bases at J, with 19 bases between. The CDR3 has 15 amino acids. The germline CDR1 and CDR2 sequences are MDHEN and SYDVKM. The CDR3 sequence: CASSLLGSLASAQYF. The CDR3 DNA follows: TGTGCCAGCAGTTTACTAGGAAGTCTAGCGAGTGCGCAGTATTTT.

The V call is TRBV11-3, the J call TRBJ1-1; 7 positions match TRBD1. This CDR3 spans 16 amino acids. Germline V gene sequence: CDR1 SGHNT, CDR2 YENEEA. V dropped 5 bases and J dropped 2; count of bases not matched to a gene: 11. The CDR3 DNA is TGTGCCAGCAGCCGCTCGTCGGACAGGACCAACACTGAAGCTTTCTTT. Translation: CASSRSSDRTNTEAFF.

V usage is TRBV6-1 and J usage is TRBJ2-7, with 8 positions matching TRBD1. With 6 bases clipped from V and 0 bases from J, the junction kept 7 bases outside the gene matches. Per the germline V gene, CDR1 is MNHNS and CDR2 is SASEGT. This CDR3 spans 15 amino acids. The CDR3 DNA sequence: TGTGCCAGCAGGGTCGACAGGGGTGGCTCCTACGAGCAGTACTTC. Translation gives CASRVDRGGSYEQYF.

This rearrangement joins TRBV4-1 to TRBJ1-1; weak D call: TRBD1 (6 bases). V lost 2 bases to trimming and J lost 5 bases, with 18 bases between them. Germline V gene sequence: CDR1 MGHRA, CDR2 YSYEKL. This CDR3 has 16 amino acids. The CDR3 DNA reads as TGCGCCAGCAGCCAAACCAGGGGCAGGGAGGGGACTGAAGCTTTCTTT. It is translated as CASSQTRGREGTEAFF.

This sequence joins TRBV7-9 and TRBJ1-3, with D unclear. The CDR3 loop spans 15 amino acids. V was shortened by 1 base and J by 7 bases, with 14 bases between the two germline ends. CDR1 and CDR2 (germline): SEHNR, FQNEAQ (reference sequence). CDR3 sequence (DNA): TGTGCCAGCAGCTTAGGCCTCAGGCCCCAGAACACCATATATTTT. Amino acids: CASSLGLRPQNTIYF.

The J gene is TRBJ1-2, the V gene TRBV7-6; TRBD1 matches at 11 bases. This CDR3 is 13 amino acids long. The germline CDR1 and CDR2 sequences are SGHVS and FNYEAQ. V dropped 5 bases and J dropped 10; count of bases not matched to a gene: 6. CDR3 nucleotide sequence: TGTGCCAGCAGCGGGGGGACAGGGGGAATCTACACCTTC. Translated: CASSGGTGGIYTF.

The CDR3: CASSLLREGRYGEQFF. The DNA of the CDR3 is TGTGCCAGCAGCTTATTGCGGGAGGGCCGGTACGGTGAGCAGTTCTTC. The J gene is TRBJ2-1, the V gene TRBV7-3, with 9 positions matching TRBD2. Germline CDR1 and CDR2: SGHTA and FQGTGA. The length of the CDR3 is 16 residues. J was trimmed by 9 bases and V by 2 bases; bases with no gene match: 11. Full variable domain (rest looked up from reference TRBV7-3 and TRBJ2-1): GAGVSQTPSNKVTEKGKYVELRCDPISGHTALYWYRQSLGQGPEFLIYFQGTGAADDSGLPNDRFFAVRPEGSVSTLKIQRTERGDSAVYLCASSLLREGRYGEQFFGPGTRLTVL.

The V call is TRBV6-5, the J call TRBJ1-1; D remains unclear. CDR3 length: 13 residues. Germline V CDR1 and CDR2: MNHEY, SVGAGI. Trimming pared 5 bases from V and 2 bases from J, leaving 9 bases between. In DNA, the CDR3 is TGTGCCAGCAGTGGAACAGTCAACACTGAAGCTTTCTTT. Translation: CASSGTVNTEAFF.